The clone carrying this T cell receptor (beta chain) was recorded once. Its matching antigen is unknown. The sample belongs to a study of T cell responses to AZD1222 COVID-19 vaccine. Study conclusions and caveats: Spike was spanned by vaccine-associated CD4 TCRs, which were dominant at 160-218 and 743-854. Reportedly, nearly half of unique spike TCRs recognized epitopes outside B.1.351/B.1.1.7 mutations. Females outnumbered males among donors, who were mostly white British; clonal diversity was possibly underestimated.

Here immunoSEQ multiplex PCR was the method, and the copy in TCRdb shows in-frame clones only, minus some. The sample holds 55,000 to 65,000 clones; 85% to 90% are singletons and the top ten take approximately 6.1%. CDR3 length: 12 amino acids. With 5 bases removed from V and 3 bases from J, the gap between germline ends came to 7 bases. Germline V gene sequence: CDR1 SGHNT, CDR2 YYREEE (reference sequence). The clonotype was recovered from an adult who received the AZD1222 COVID-19 vaccine. The genes are TRBV5-4 and TRBJ2-3; unclear D gene. The material sequenced was peripheral blood, taken 28 days after the second AZD1222 dose. This CDR3 reads CASRFGTDTQYF. CDR3 nucleotides: TGTGCCAGCAGATTCGGGACAGATACGCAGTATTTT.